Shown below are 2 T cell receptor beta chains from a single sample sequenced in a study of blood T cell repertoires in COVID-19. Repertoires were generated with immunoSEQ multiplex PCR, while TCRdb's copy carries only in-frame clones and drops some. The sample yields some 140,000 clones, roughly 80% seen once. Sequencing was performed on PBMCs or T cells enriched from blood (not recorded which). The receptors were sampled from a man aged 50-60 years who had recovered from COVID-19.

This chain links TRBV6-6 with TRBJ1-1, with D maybe TRBD1 (5 bases). CDR3 length: 15 residues. V gave up 7 bases and J gave up 4 bases, with 19 bases separating them. The germline V gene has CDR1 MNHNY and CDR2 SVGAGI (reference sequence). The CDR3 is CASIPRGRGVTEAFF. CDR3 sequence (DNA): TGTGCCAGCATCCCCCGGGGCCGGGGGGTCACTGAAGCTTTCTTT.

CDR3 residues: CASSLGNRGRTGELFF. The CDR3 bases are TGTGCCAGCAGCCTAGGCAACAGGGGGCGTACCGGGGAGCTGTTTTTT. The gene calls are TRBV11-2 and TRBJ2-2; TRBD1 matches at 9 bases. Germline trimming cut 5 bases from V and 5 bases from J; bases unmatched to any gene: 9. The CDR3 loop spans 16 amino acids. The germline gives CDR1 SGHAT, CDR2 FQNNGV.